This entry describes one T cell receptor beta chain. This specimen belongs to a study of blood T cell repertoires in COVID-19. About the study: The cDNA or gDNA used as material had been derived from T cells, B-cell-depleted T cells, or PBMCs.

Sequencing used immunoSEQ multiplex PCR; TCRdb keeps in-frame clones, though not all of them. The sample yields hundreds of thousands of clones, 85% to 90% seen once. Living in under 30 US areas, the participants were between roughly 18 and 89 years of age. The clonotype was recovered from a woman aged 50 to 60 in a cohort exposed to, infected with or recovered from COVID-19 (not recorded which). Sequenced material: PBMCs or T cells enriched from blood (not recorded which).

This CDR3 reads CASSTRQDSYEQYF. The DNA of the CDR3 is TGTGCCAGTAGTACAAGACAGGATTCCTACGAGCAGTACTTC. The chain recombines TRBV19 with TRBJ2-7; possible D gene TRBD1, 6 bases. The CDR3 has 14 residues. V was clipped by 4 bases and J by 1 base, with 11 bases between them. Germline CDR1 reads LNHDA; CDR2 reads SQIVND (reference sequence).